These T cell receptor beta chains were read from a single sample in a study of T cell repertoires in cytomegalovirus infection. Using its own MiXCR run on the reads, TCRdb lists one record per CDR3 protein. The sample contains some 800,000 distinct CDR3 sequences, approximately 30% of which appear only once. These TCRs are of unknown antigen specificity. Specimen: cultured CD8+ T cells from PBMCs, collected from culture after CMV antigen stimulation. These receptor sequences come from a human donor in good health (CMV status not recorded). Some clones in this sample may be carry-over from other donors' samples. The CDR3 runs from the conserved cysteine through the conserved F or W. Each record gives: CDR3 length, J gene, clone size, V gene, D gene, CDR3 DNA, CDR3 protein. The D gene is left open where the match is weak. Part of the rows lack a size; the others show once, few, many or a class for expanded clones.

15 TRBJ2-2 few TRBV5-6 TRBD2 TGTGCCAGCAGGGGGACTACCCCGAACACCGGGGAGCTGTTTTTT CASRGTTPNTGELFF
14 TRBJ1-2 - TRBV18 TRBD1 TGTGCCAGCTCACATAACAGGGGTTCGAGTGGCTACACCTTC CASSHNRGSSGYTF
12 TRBJ1-1 - TRBV7-9 - TGTGCCAGCAGCGGACGGCCGACTGAAGCTTTCTTT CASSGRPTEAFF
16 TRBJ1-5 - TRBV5-8 TRBD1 TGTGCCAGCAGCTTGGTTGACAGGGGGATTGGGCAGCCCCAGCATTTT CASSLVDRGIGQPQHF
16 TRBJ2-6 - TRBV7-6 - TGTGCCAGCAGTCGGGACGGCAGCTCTGGGGCCAACGTCCTGACTTTC CASSRDGSSGANVLTF
13 TRBJ2-5 few TRBV7-3 - TGTGCCAGCAGCTCCGACAGACAAGAGACCCAGTACTTC CASSSDRQETQYF
14 TRBJ2-1 - TRBV19 - TGTGCCAGTAGTATTTACGGAGGGGACAATGAGCAGTTCTTC CASSIYGGDNEQFF
17 TRBJ2-3 - TRBV24-1 TRBD1 TGTGCCACCAGTGATTTGTATACAGGGGGGAGCACAGATACGCAGTATTTT CATSDLYTGGSTDTQYF
14 TRBJ2-2 - TRBV2 - TGTGCCAGCAGTGAAGCAGGAGGGTCCGGGGAGCTGTTTTTT CASSEAGGSGELFF
16 TRBJ2-5 - TRBV19 - TGTGCCAGTAGTGTCTCGTTTTCGGGATCCGAAGAGACCCAGTACTTC CASSVSFSGSEETQYF
16 TRBJ1-5 - TRBV6-6 - TGTGCCAGCAGCCCCTCGGCAGATTATAGCAATCAGCCCCAGCATTTT CASSPSADYSNQPQHF
12 TRBJ2-1 few TRBV6-5 - TGTGCCAGCAGTTACCAGGGAGATGAGCAGTTCTTC CASSYQGDEQFF
19 TRBJ2-5 - TRBV6-2/TRBV6-3 TRBD1 TGTGCCAGCAGCACTTCCGGGACAGCAATCTTACAGTACCAAGAGACCCAGTACTTC CASSTSGTAILQYQETQYF
16 TRBJ1-1 few TRBV7-4 TRBD1 TGTGCCAGCAGCCAGGGGGGACACCCGAGGTGGACTGAAGCTTTCTTT CASSQGGHPRWTEAFF
15 TRBJ1-1 many TRBV4-1 - TGCGCCAGCACCACGGGTTACAGGGATAACACTGAAGCTTTCTTT CASTTGYRDNTEAFF
13 TRBJ1-5 few TRBV2 - TGTGCCAGCAGCCGCGACAGGCAAGGGCCCCAGCATTTT CASSRDRQGPQHF
15 TRBJ2-1 - TRBV10-3 TRBD2 TGTGCCATCAGTGAATCACTTGGGCGGGGGGGGGAGCAGTTCTTC CAISESLGRGGEQFF
12 TRBJ2-1 - TRBV20-1 - TGCAGTGCTAGACCAGGCTACAATGAGCAGTTCTTC CSARPGYNEQFF
16 TRBJ2-1 - TRBV5-4 - TGTGCCAGCTCCAGCTCGGGACGGACCGTTTACAATGAGCAGTTCTTC CASSSSGRTVYNEQFF
17 TRBJ1-1 - TRBV19 TRBD1 TGTGCCAGTACCTTTGAACCGGGACAGGCCTTGAACACTGAAGCTTTCTTT CASTFEPGQALNTEAFF
15 TRBJ1-5 - TRBV27 - TGTGCCAGCAGTTACTCAGGAGGTTTCAATCAGCCCCAGCATTTT CASSYSGGFNQPQHF
16 TRBJ1-6 few TRBV11-2 - TGTGCCAGCACCCCCTCCTGGAACGGCCGGAATTCACCCCTCCACTTT CASTPSWNGRNSPLHF
15 TRBJ1-1 - TRBV11-2 - TGTGCCAGCAGCGCGGACAGACACCGGAACACTGAAGCTTTCTTT CASSADRHRNTEAFF
13 TRBJ1-1 - TRBV6-6 - TGTGCCAGCAGTTACGACGGCGAAATTGAAGCTTTCTTT CASSYDGEIEAFF
16 TRBJ2-1 - TRBV29-1 - TGCAGCGTTGTGGGTGGACAGATCTCTTCCTACAATGAGCAGTTCTTC CSVVGGQISSYNEQFF
14 TRBJ1-6 - TRBV28 - TGTGCCAGCAGTTTAGGGTGGGAAGGCTCACCCCTCCACTTT CASSLGWEGSPLHF
18 TRBJ2-3 - TRBV24-1 - TGTGCCACCAGTGATTGGCGCGTGGCAGTTGTTAGCACAGATACGCAGTATTTT CATSDWRVAVVSTDTQYF
14 TRBJ2-2 - TRBV5-1 - TGCGCCAGCAGCTCAAACGATTACACCGGGGAGCTGTTTTTT CASSSNDYTGELFF
12 TRBJ1-6 - TRBV4-3 - TGCGCCAGCAGCCAAGACGCACGTCGCCTCCACTTT CASSQDARRLHF
13 TRBJ2-1 - TRBV27 TRBD2 TGTGCCAGCAGTTCCGGGAGGGGGGATGAGCAGTTCTTC CASSSGRGDEQFF
12 TRBJ2-3 - TRBV12-5 - TGTGCTAGTGGACTAACCGGAGATACGCAGTATTTT CASGLTGDTQYF
14 TRBJ2-7 - TRBV5-6 TRBD1 TGTGCCAGCCGACAGGGGACGGGGTCCTACGAGCAGTACTTC CASRQGTGSYEQYF
13 TRBJ1-4 few TRBV7-9 - TGTGCCAGCAGCTTCTCACGCGACGAGAAACTGTTTTTT CASSFSRDEKLFF
15 TRBJ2-5 few TRBV5-4 - TGTGCCAGCAGCTTAAGAGGCGAGGGCCAAGAGACCCAGTACTTC CASSLRGEGQETQYF
14 TRBJ2-2 few TRBV15 - TGTGCCACGGAGGGGACAGCGAACACCGGGGAGCTGTTTTTT CATEGTANTGELFF
18 TRBJ2-1 - TRBV12-3/TRBV12-4 - TGTGCCAGCAGTCCCCGAGGTCTCGGGGGGCCTCCCTACAATGAGCAGTTCTTC CASSPRGLGGPPYNEQFF
15 TRBJ1-5 few TRBV6-1 TRBD1 TGTGCCAGCAGTGAAGGCAGGGGGCAGGGGCAGCCCCAGCATTTT CASSEGRGQGQPQHF
12 TRBJ1-4 few TRBV10-3 - TGTGCCACCGCGACAGGAAAGGAAAAACTGTTTTTT CATATGKEKLFF
14 TRBJ1-2 - TRBV6-6 - TGTGCCAGCACCTCTTTCCGGGGGAACTATGGCTACACCTTC CASTSFRGNYGYTF
13 TRBJ1-1 - TRBV2 TRBD1 TGTGCCAGCAGTCACAGGGGAATCGCTGAAGCTTTCTTT CASSHRGIAEAFF
14 TRBJ1-1 - TRBV6-2/TRBV6-3 - TGTGCCAGCAGTTTCCTCAGATCGAACACTGAAGCTTTCTTT CASSFLRSNTEAFF
15 TRBJ1-6 - TRBV7-2 - TGTGCCAGCAGCTCTACCGGGGGAGCTAATTCACCCCTCCACTTT CASSSTGGANSPLHF
15 TRBJ1-2 few TRBV4-1 - TGCGCCAGCAGCCACCAAAACCTAGGAGTCTATGGCTACACCTTC CASSHQNLGVYGYTF
15 TRBJ1-1 - TRBV6-2/TRBV6-3 - TGTGCCAGCAGTTATGTGGAGGGATTGAACACTGAAGCTTTCTTT CASSYVEGLNTEAFF
17 TRBJ1-3 few TRBV3-1 - TGTGCCAGCAGCCAAGTCCGTCAGGAGAATTCTGGAAACACCATATATTTT CASSQVRQENSGNTIYF
13 TRBJ2-3 - TRBV27 - TGTGCCAGCAGTTTTTCAGGCCCAGATACGCAGTATTTT CASSFSGPDTQYF
14 TRBJ2-5 - TRBV27 TRBD1 TGTGCCACCGGTAGGTGGACAGGGGCAGAGACCCAGTACTTC CATGRWTGAETQYF
17 TRBJ2-7 - TRBV19 - TGTGCCAGTAGTATAGAAGGGACGGCTCAGAGCTCCTACGAGCAGTACTTC CASSIEGTAQSSYEQYF
12 TRBJ1-2 many TRBV7-2 - TGTGCCAGCAGCTCCGACCCCTATGGCTACACCTTC CASSSDPYGYTF
19 TRBJ2-1 few TRBV4-3 TRBD2 TGCGCCAGCAGCCAAGATCTTCCGAGCGGGGGGCAGGCAATCAATGAGCAGTTCTTC CASSQDLPSGGQAINEQFF
16 TRBJ2-3 - TRBV6-6 - TGTGCCAGCAGTTCCCTAGGAGGGGCCCTCACAGATACGCAGTATTTT CASSSLGGALTDTQYF
17 TRBJ1-3 many TRBV12-3/TRBV12-4 - TGTGCCAGCAGCGCCGCTCGTTCCAGGGTGACTGGAAACACCATATATTTT CASSAARSRVTGNTIYF
17 TRBJ1-2 - TRBV9 TRBD1 TGTGCCAGCAGCGTAGTGTCAGCCCGGGACAGGGCTGATGGCTACACCTTC CASSVVSARDRADGYTF
12 TRBJ1-4 - TRBV6-5 - TGTGCCAGCGGCGGCCTGGATCAAAAACTGTTTTTT CASGGLDQKLFF